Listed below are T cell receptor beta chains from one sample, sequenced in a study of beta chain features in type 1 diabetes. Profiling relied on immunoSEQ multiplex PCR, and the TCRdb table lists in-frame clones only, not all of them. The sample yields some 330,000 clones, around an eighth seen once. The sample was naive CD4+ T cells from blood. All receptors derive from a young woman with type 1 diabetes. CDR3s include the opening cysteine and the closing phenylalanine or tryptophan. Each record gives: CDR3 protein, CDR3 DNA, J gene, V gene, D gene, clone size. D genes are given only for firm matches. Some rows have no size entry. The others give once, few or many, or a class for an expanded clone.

CSVGYSQETQYF | TGCAGCGTTGGTTACTCACAAGAGACCCAGTACTTC | TRBJ2-5 | TRBV29-1 | NA | NA
CAWSGTGNQPQHF | TGTGCCTGGAGTGGGACAGGGAATCAGCCCCAGCATTTT | TRBJ1-5 | TRBV30 | TRBD1 | few
CASSQGLAGGQETQYF | TGTGCCAGCAGCCAAGGACTAGCGGGGGGACAAGAGACCCAGTACTTC | TRBJ2-5 | TRBV7-7 | TRBD2 | NA
CAWTGLWNTEAFF | TGTGCCTGGACAGGTCTCTGGAACACTGAAGCTTTCTTT | TRBJ1-1 | TRBV30 | NA | few
CASSLSGSTYNEQFF | TGTGCCAGCAGCTTAAGCGGGAGTACCTACAATGAGCAGTTCTTC | TRBJ2-1 | TRBV7-3 | TRBD2 | few
CASSATQTYQETQYF | TGTGCCAGTAGTGCGACACAAACATACCAAGAGACCCAGTACTTC | TRBJ2-5 | TRBV19 | NA | NA
CASSHTDTQYF | TGTGCCAGCAGCCACACAGATACGCAGTATTTT | TRBJ2-3 | TRBV7-2 | NA | few
CASSPVAGGTDTQYF | TGTGCCAGCAGCCCCGTAGCGGGGGGCACAGATACGCAGTATTTT | TRBJ2-3 | TRBV5-4 | TRBD2 | NA
CASSQEGARAFAGELFF | TGCGCCAGCAGCCAAGAGGGGGCTCGGGCGTTCGCCGGGGAGCTGTTTTTT | TRBJ2-2 | TRBV4-1 | NA | NA
CASSRTGVNEKLFF | TGTGCCAGCAGCCGGACAGGGGTCAATGAAAAACTGTTTTTT | TRBJ1-4 | TRBV6-5 | TRBD1 | NA
CATSVGVNEQFF | TGTGCCACCTCAGTGGGAGTCAATGAGCAGTTCTTC | TRBJ2-1 | TRBV10-3 | NA | NA
CAWSVTRTSGGTDTQYF | TGTGCCTGGAGTGTGACCCGGACTAGCGGGGGCACAGATACGCAGTATTTT | TRBJ2-3 | TRBV30 | TRBD2 | few
CASSLANSGETQYF | TGTGCCAGCAGCTTGGCCAATTCAGGAGAGACCCAGTACTTC | TRBJ2-5 | TRBV5-6 | NA | few
CASSYSTGEAFF | TGTGCCAGCAGTTACTCAACCGGGGAAGCTTTCTTT | TRBJ1-1 | TRBV6-5 | NA | NA
CAITDGTDYYEQYF | TGTGCCATCACCGATGGGACAGACTACTACGAGCAGTACTTC | TRBJ2-7 | TRBV10-3 | TRBD1 | few
CASSAAGLLETQYF | TGTGCCAGCAGTGCTGCAGGGCTGTTGGAGACCCAGTACTTC | TRBJ2-5 | TRBV6-1 | NA | NA
CASSVGFSSGANVLTF | TGTGCCAGCAGCGTAGGTTTTAGCTCTGGGGCCAACGTCCTGACTTTC | TRBJ2-6 | TRBV9 | NA | NA
CASSLPQGYYEQYF | TGTGCCAGCAGTTTGCCCCAGGGGTACTACGAGCAGTACTTC | TRBJ2-7 | TRBV28 | NA | NA
CASSLALGDYGYTF | TGTGCCAGCAGCCTAGCCCTAGGGGACTATGGCTACACCTTC | TRBJ1-2 | TRBV7-9 | NA | NA
CASSHRTGGSNSPLHF | TGTGCCAGCAGCCACCGGACAGGAGGCTCTAATTCACCCCTCCACTTT | TRBJ1-6 | TRBV7-9 | TRBD1 | NA
CASSPPGQRNEKLFF | TGTGCCAGCTCACCTCCGGGACAGAGGAATGAAAAACTGTTTTTT | TRBJ1-4 | TRBV18 | TRBD1 | NA
CASRGDAYGTEAFF | TGTGCCAGCAGGGGCGACGCCTATGGCACTGAAGCTTTCTTT | TRBJ1-1 | TRBV6-4 | NA | NA
CASLAGGNPYEQYF | TGTGCCAGCTTAGCGGGAGGCAATCCCTACGAGCAGTACTTC | TRBJ2-7 | TRBV28 | TRBD2 | few
CASSQSPQGSYEQYF | TGCGCCAGCAGCCAATCCCCCCAGGGCTCCTACGAGCAGTACTTC | TRBJ2-7 | TRBV4-1 | NA | few
CASRGQPEETQYF | TGCGCCAGCAGAGGACAACCGGAAGAGACCCAGTACTTC | TRBJ2-5 | TRBV10-2 | NA | few
CASSPQGSYGYTF | TGTGCCAGCAGTCCTCAGGGGTCCTACGGCTACACCTTC | TRBJ1-2 | TRBV28 | NA | NA
CASQLGQVYTDTQYF | TGTGCCAGCCAGTTAGGACAGGTCTACACAGATACGCAGTATTTT | TRBJ2-3 | TRBV7-2 | TRBD1 | few
CASSGRHQGFTEAFF | TGTGCCAGCAGCGGACGGCACCAGGGTTTCACTGAAGCTTTCTTT | TRBJ1-1 | TRBV9 | NA | few
CASSPQRLGRLTDTQYF | TGTGCCAGCTCACCGCAACGTCTAGGGAGGTTAACAGATACGCAGTATTTT | TRBJ2-3 | TRBV18 | NA | few
CASSLGQGLTQPQHF | TGTGCCAGCAGCTTAGGACAGGGCCTTACTCAGCCCCAGCATTTT | TRBJ1-5 | TRBV7-9 | TRBD1 | NA
CSLRVNTEAFF | TGCAGCTTGAGGGTGAACACTGAAGCTTTCTTT | TRBJ1-1 | TRBV20-1 | NA | few
CASSSSSGRAVFEQYF | TGTGCCAGCAGTTCCTCTAGCGGGAGGGCCGTGTTCGAGCAGTACTTC | TRBJ2-7 | TRBV28 | TRBD2 | NA
CASSLERSTEAFF | TGTGCCAGCAGCTTAGAACGCAGCACTGAAGCTTTCTTT | TRBJ1-1 | TRBV7-2 | NA | NA
CASSPNRAAEQYF | TGTGCCAGCTCACCGAACAGGGCGGCGGAGCAGTACTTC | TRBJ2-7 | TRBV18 | NA | few
CASSPQGAQGTEAFF | TGTGCCAGCAGCCCACAGGGGGCGCAAGGCACTGAAGCTTTCTTT | TRBJ1-1 | TRBV7-2 | TRBD1 | NA
CAWSVSSVSRQQFF | TGTGCCTGGAGTGTATCTAGCGTCAGTCGGCAGCAGTTCTTC | TRBJ2-1 | TRBV30 | NA | NA
CAWSVRGNEQFF | TGTGCCTGGAGTGTACGGGGCAATGAGCAGTTCTTC | TRBJ2-1 | TRBV30 | NA | NA
CASSKDRGGYNEQFF | TGTGCCAGCAGCAAAGACAGGGGAGGCTACAATGAGCAGTTCTTC | TRBJ2-1 | TRBV7-9 | TRBD1 | NA
CASSLGLAGNNEQFF | TGTGCCAGCAGTTTAGGGCTAGCGGGAAACAATGAGCAGTTCTTC | TRBJ2-1 | TRBV28 | TRBD2 | NA
CASSLVQGHEQYF | TGTGCCAGCAGCTTGGTACAGGGGCACGAGCAGTACTTC | TRBJ2-7 | TRBV5-4 | TRBD1 | NA
CASSQEVWEGLGTQYF | TGCGCCAGCAGCCAAGAGGTCTGGGAGGGCCTAGGGACCCAGTACTTC | TRBJ2-5 | TRBV4-1 | TRBD2 | few
CASSFVPRGNEQFF | TGTGCCAGCAGTTTTGTCCCGCGGGGCAATGAGCAGTTCTTC | TRBJ2-1 | TRBV28 | NA | few
CASTLAGTLGAEQFF | TGTGCCAGCACCCTAGCGGGGACACTGGGGGCTGAGCAGTTCTTC | TRBJ2-1 | TRBV7-2 | TRBD2 | few
CASSHSREDTQYF | TGTGCCAGCTCCCATTCGAGGGAGGATACGCAGTATTTT | TRBJ2-3 | TRBV18 | NA | NA
CASNKGAGQGDGYTF | TGTGCCAGCAACAAGGGGGCCGGACAGGGGGATGGCTACACCTTC | TRBJ1-2 | TRBV7-2 | TRBD1 | NA
CASSTSPWSGSGGPYEQYF | TGTGCCAGCAGCACTAGCCCCTGGTCTGGGTCAGGGGGTCCCTACGAGCAGTACTTC | TRBJ2-7 | TRBV7-2 | NA | few
CASSEGLGNEKLFF | TGTGCCAGCAGCGAGGGACTGGGTAATGAAAAACTGTTTTTT | TRBJ1-4 | TRBV27 | NA | NA
CASSHLAGGLEQYF | TGTGCCAGCAGCCACCTAGCGGGGGGTTTGGAGCAGTACTTC | TRBJ2-7 | TRBV14 | TRBD2 | NA
CASSARTGDYDTQYF | TGTGCCAGCAGCGCCAGGACAGGGGACTACGATACGCAGTATTTT | TRBJ2-3 | TRBV5-6 | TRBD1 | NA
CASGQGREKLFF | TGTGCCTCAGGACAGGGGAGGGAAAAACTGTTTTTT | TRBJ1-4 | TRBV7-9 | TRBD1 | NA
CASSLARGQGGNQPQHF | TGTGCCAGCAGCTTAGCGCGGGGACAGGGGGGCAATCAGCCCCAGCATTTT | TRBJ1-5 | TRBV7-9 | TRBD1 | few
CASSQGTAVIHTGELFF | TGCGCCAGCAGCCAAGGAACAGCCGTTATTCACACCGGGGAGCTGTTTTTT | TRBJ2-2 | TRBV4-3 | NA | few
CSVGGGGAGSYEQYF | TGCAGCGTTGGGGGGGGAGGGGCTGGGTCCTACGAGCAGTACTTC | TRBJ2-7 | TRBV29-1 | TRBD2 | NA
CASSPPLAGGYNEQFF | TGCGCCAGCAGCCCCCCTCTAGCGGGGGGTTACAATGAGCAGTTCTTC | TRBJ2-1 | TRBV4-3 | TRBD2 | NA